Presented here are 23 T cell receptor beta chains from one specimen sequenced in a study of shared clonotypes between healthy human individuals. Sequencing was performed with immunoSEQ multiplex PCR; in TCRdb, only in-frame clones are kept and a portion is missing. Counted here are approximately 2.5 million clones, roughly 93% occurring once; the ten biggest clones make up around 0.4%. The sequencing sample was made of naive CD4+ T cells from PBMCs. Sample subset: CD45RA+ positively selected. All receptors come from a man between 18 and 29 years old in good health. Some clones in this sample may be carry-over from other donors' samples.

The chain links TRBV4-1 to TRBJ2-1; the match to TRBD2 covers 12 bases. CDR1 is MGHRA, CDR2 YSYEKL, per germline. There are 19 residues in the CDR3. V dropped 3 bases and J dropped 0; count of bases not matched to a gene: 9. The CDR3 is CASSQKGLAGASSYNEQFF. CDR3 in DNA: TGCGCCAGCAGCCAGAAGGGACTAGCGGGCGCTAGCTCCTACAATGAGCAGTTCTTC.

A remark on this clone: Other DNA variants within this sample encode the same CDR3. This chain connects TRBV15 to TRBJ1-1; a weak D match, TRBD1 (6 bases). The germline V gene has CDR1 LNHNV and CDR2 YYDKDF (reference sequence). V was shortened by 0 bases and J by 5 bases, with 10 bases between the two germline ends. CDR3 length: 14 residues. The CDR3 reads CATSRETGRTEAFF. CDR3 DNA sequence: TGTGCCACCAGCAGAGAAACAGGGAGAACTGAAGCTTTCTTT.

The V and J genes are TRBV7-9 and TRBJ2-3; 11 bases agree with TRBD2. This CDR3 is 16 amino acids long. The germline V gene encodes CDR1 SEHNR and CDR2 FQNEAQ (reference sequence). J lost 6 bases, V lost 5 bases, and 10 bases had no gene match. The CDR3 sequence: CASSTGLAEEVDTQYF. The CDR3 nucleotides read TGTGCCAGCAGCACGGGACTAGCGGAAGAGGTCGATACGCAGTATTTT.

J is TRBJ2-7 and V is TRBV19, with a tentative D call TRBD1 (5 bases). Trimming took 4 bases from V and 6 from J, leaving 13 bases between them. The germline V gene has CDR1 LNHDA and CDR2 SQIVND (reference sequence). The CDR3 contains 13 residues. CDR3 DNA sequence: TGTGCCAGTAGTAGGCAGGGTTTGGTCGAGCAGTACTTC. Translation gives CASSRQGLVEQYF.

As concerns this clone: This same CDR3 is encoded by further DNA sequences in the sample. The rearrangement links TRBV27 to TRBJ1-5; D is unclear. This CDR3 spans 14 amino acids. CDR1 and CDR2 (germline): MNHEY, SMNVEV (reference sequence). V dropped 2 bases and J dropped 4 bases, with 9 bases sitting between them. The CDR3 DNA follows: TGTGCCAGCAGTTTAACGGCAGGTAATCAGCCCCAGCATTTT. It codes for CASSLTAGNQPQHF.

The V gene is TRBV5-1, the J gene TRBJ2-2; D is ambiguous. The CDR3 consists of 13 residues. Germline CDR1 is SGHRS and CDR2 is YFSETQ. Trimming pared 1 base from V and 1 base from J, leaving 2 bases between. The CDR3 DNA reads as TGCGCCAGCAGCTTGCTGAACACCGGGGAGCTGTTTTTT. Encoded protein: CASSLLNTGELFF.

V gene TRBV28 combines with J gene TRBJ2-7; D not resolved. Germline CDR1 reads MDHEN; CDR2 reads SYDVKM. CDR3 length: 12 amino acids. The V end lost 4 bases, the J end lost 11 bases, and 15 bases lay between the germline ends. In DNA form, the CDR3 reads TGTGCCAGCAGTTCCCCCCGGCAAAGAGAGTACTTC. It codes for CASSSPRQREYF.

This chain uses TRBV7-2 with TRBJ1-1; perhaps TRBD1 as D (6 bases). This CDR3 region has 13 residues. V was shortened by 6 bases and J by 7 bases, with 15 bases between the two germline ends. Germline loops: CDR1 SGHTA, CDR2 FQGNSA. The chain's CDR3 is CASSFHKGGEAFF. CDR3 sequence (DNA): TGTGCCAGCAGTTTCCACAAGGGGGGTGAAGCTTTCTTT.

The rearrangement links TRBV5-4 to TRBJ1-4; 7 nucleotides align to TRBD1. The CDR3 runs to 16 residues. The germline gives CDR1 SGHNT, CDR2 YYREEE (reference sequence). Trimming at V came to 4 bases and at J to 0 bases, leaving 6 bases not matched to a gene. The CDR3 nucleotides are TGTGCCAGCAGCCCGGGGACAGACACAACTAATGAAAAACTGTTTTTT. It specifies CASSPGTDTTNEKLFF.

CDR3 protein: CASWAGQGKYEQYF. The CDR3, as DNA: TGTGCCAGCTGGGCCGGGCAGGGGAAATACGAGCAGTACTTC. The V call is TRBV27, the J call TRBJ2-7, with D perhaps matching TRBD1 (6 bases). Germline values: CDR1 MNHEY, CDR2 SMNVEV (reference sequence). Trimming removed 8 bases at V and 4 bases at J, with 18 bases between. CDR3 length: 14 residues.

The CDR3 nucleotides read TGTGCCAGCTGCCCCGAGACAGGGCGGGGCTCCTACAATGAGCAGTTCTTC. Its protein is CASCPETGRGSYNEQFF. The chain combines TRBV2 with TRBJ2-1; D perhaps matches TRBD1 (7 bases). The CDR3 is 17 residues long. Trimming pared 8 bases from V and 0 bases from J, leaving 20 bases between. CDR1 SNHLY and CDR2 FYNNEI come from the germline V gene.

DNA of the CDR3: TGTGCCAGCAGCTCAGTCCAAGAGACCCAGTACTTC. This encodes CASSSVQETQYF. This chain links TRBV7-2 with TRBJ2-5; no clear D. The length of the CDR3 is 12 residues. Deletions cut 4 bases from V and 1 base from J, with 4 bases between. From germline, CDR1 is SGHTA and CDR2 FQGNSA.

The rearrangement joins TRBV11-3 to TRBJ2-7; a possible D gene is TRBD1 (6 bases). Trimming stripped 0 bases from V and 3 bases from J, with 9 bases between. Germline CDR1 and CDR2: SGHNT and YENEEA. CDR3 length: 14 amino acids. The CDR3 reads CASSLEGRGYEQYF. The DNA for the CDR3 is TGTGCCAGCAGCTTAGAGGGCAGGGGCTACGAGCAGTACTTC.

The chain is built from TRBV7-3 and TRBJ1-3, with D perhaps matching TRBD1 (6 bases). Germline CDR1 SGHTA, CDR2 FQGTGA. This CDR3 is 15 amino acids long. With 6 bases removed from V and 2 bases from J, the gap between germline ends came to 14 bases. CDR3 in DNA: TGTGCCAGCAGTTACGACAGGCCTCCTGGAAACACCATATATTTT. Its translation is CASSYDRPPGNTIYF.

The rearrangement joins TRBV11-3 to TRBJ2-3; D is tentatively TRBD1 or TRBD2 (6 bases each). The V and J ends lost 5 bases and 2 bases respectively, with 17 bases between them. CDR1 and CDR2 (germline): SGHNT, YENEEA. There are 16 residues in the CDR3. Written as DNA, the CDR3 is TGTGCCAGCAGCCCGGGGGCTGGGCCGACCACAGATACGCAGTATTTT. Translated, it gives CASSPGAGPTTDTQYF.

This clone has just one count. The same CDR3 can be traced to other DNA sequences in this sample. The rearrangement joins TRBV2 to TRBJ2-6; D unresolved. Germline CDR1 SNHLY, CDR2 FYNNEI. Trimming took 3 bases from V and 4 from J, leaving 10 bases between them. There are 15 residues in the CDR3. CDR3 sequence reads: CASSEEGSGANVLTF. The CDR3 DNA sequence: TGTGCCAGCAGTGAGGAAGGGTCCGGGGCCAACGTCCTGACTTTC.

This clone was counted between two and nine times. The chain recombines TRBV18 with TRBJ1-1; D gene uncertain. Germline CDR1 KGHSH, CDR2 LQKENI. There are 14 residues in the CDR3. Trimming took 2 bases from V and 2 from J, leaving 9 bases between them. CDR3 in amino acids: CASSPVGANTEAFF. The CDR3 DNA follows: TGTGCCAGCTCACCAGTTGGAGCTAACACTGAAGCTTTCTTT.

The count of this clone is one. The chain couples TRBV9 to TRBJ2-7, with D possibly TRBD1 on 5 matching bases. V gave up 3 bases and J gave up 5 bases, with 15 bases separating them. The CDR3 is 14 amino acids. Germline assignment: CDR1 SGDLS and CDR2 YYNGEE. CDR3 amino acids: CASSEGRVSDEQYF. In nucleotides, the CDR3 is TGTGCCAGCAGCGAGGGCAGGGTAAGCGACGAGCAGTACTTC.

The chain carries TRBV14 and TRBJ2-5; 13 nucleotides agree with TRBD2. The germline gives CDR1 SGHDN, CDR2 FVKESK. CDR3 length equals 17 residues. V was clipped by 4 bases and J by 1 base; unmatched bases: 6. CDR3 loop: CASSLKLAGGVQETQYF. In nucleotides, the CDR3 is TGTGCCAGCAGCCTGAAACTAGCGGGAGGGGTCCAAGAGACCCAGTACTTC.

The gene calls are TRBV5-4 and TRBJ2-6, with TRBD1 identical over 10 bases. The germline V gene has CDR1 SGHNT and CDR2 YYREEE (reference sequence). V gave up 7 bases and J gave up 0 bases; unmatched junction bases: 7. The CDR3 spans 17 residues. CDR3 sequence: CASGAGTGASGANVLTF. CDR3 sequence (DNA): TGTGCCAGCGGGGCCGGGACAGGGGCCTCTGGGGCCAACGTCCTGACTTTC.

The V and J genes are TRBV15 and TRBJ1-4; unclear D gene. The germline CDR1 and CDR2 sequences are LNHNV and YYDKDF (reference sequence). The germline V and J ends were trimmed by 1 base and 0 bases, with 9 bases remaining between them. The CDR3 is 16 residues long. CDR3 nucleotide sequence: TGTGCCACCAGCAGAGGGAATGGCCCAACTAATGAAAAACTGTTTTTT. Its translation: CATSRGNGPTNEKLFF.

This chain links TRBV7-2 with TRBJ2-7, with D perhaps TRBD2 (6 bases). Germline-derived CDR1 and CDR2 are SGHTA and FQGNSA. V lost 5 bases, J lost 0 bases, and 26 bases lay in between. This CDR3 region has 19 residues. This CDR3 reads CASSRPGTWGGTSSYEQYF. DNA for the CDR3: TGTGCCAGCAGCCGACCGGGGACCTGGGGAGGAACAAGCTCCTACGAGCAGTACTTC.

V and J are TRBV6-5 and TRBJ1-4; TRBD1 matches 10 bases. The CDR3 is 14 residues long. The trim removed 6 bases at V and 8 bases at J, leaving 6 bases unmatched. The germline V gene encodes CDR1 MNHEY and CDR2 SVGAGI. The CDR3 region has the DNA TGTGCCAGCAGCAGACAGGGGGCGCCGGAAAAACTGTTTTTT. Protein sequence: CASSRQGAPEKLFF.